One and the same sample provided the 14 T cell receptor beta chains below, sequenced in a study of CD8 T cells in Susac syndrome. Reverse transcription of 0.5 to 1 ug RNA was performed with random hexamers. Using its own MiXCR run on the immunoSEQ multiplex PCR reads, TCRdb lists one record per CDR3 protein. The repertoire holds 180,000 or so distinct CDR3 sequences, with about 94% as singletons. Specimen: CD4+ T cells from PBMCs. The source is a human donor with multiple sclerosis.

The chain's CDR3 is CATSKSYNEQFF. The DNA of the CDR3 is TGTGCCACCAGTAAATCCTACAATGAGCAGTTCTTC. The chain joins TRBV15 to TRBJ2-1; D gene ambiguous. CDR3 length: 12 amino acids. The germline gives CDR1 LNHNV, CDR2 YYDKDF (reference sequence). The V end lost 6 bases, the J end lost 1 base, and 4 bases lay between the germline ends.

This chain uses TRBV7-2 with TRBJ2-1; tentatively, D is TRBD1 or TRBD2 (6 bases each). Germline CDR1 is SGHTA and CDR2 is FQGNSA. Trimming cost V 4 bases and J 8 bases, with 18 bases left between them. The CDR3 runs 15 residues. For the CDR3, the DNA is TGTGCCAGCAGCTCTTGGGGGGCCGTTTTTCATGAGCAGTTCTTC. This translates into CASSSWGAVFHEQFF.

The rearrangement links TRBV10-3 to TRBJ2-5; 8 bases map to TRBD2. The CDR3 is made up of 14 amino acids. V lost 10 bases and J lost 5; bases outside the gene matches: 12. Germline V CDR1 and CDR2: ENHRY, SYGVKD. CDR3 region: CATVDRGGRETQYF. DNA for the CDR3: TGTGCCACCGTGGACCGCGGGGGGAGGGAGACCCAGTACTTC.

The rearrangement links TRBV3-1 to TRBJ2-7, with unresolved D. The V gene's germline CDR1 is LGHDT and CDR2 YNNKEL (reference sequence). V was shortened by 2 bases and J by 5 bases, with 13 bases between the two germline ends. This CDR3 region has 14 residues. The CDR3 coding sequence is TGTGCCAGCAGCCAACGAGAGGAGAAACACGAGCAGTACTTC. Translated, it gives CASSQREEKHEQYF.

The V gene is TRBV7-8, the J gene TRBJ2-7; 8 bases fit TRBD2. CDR3 length: 17 amino acids. Per germline, CDR1 SGHVS and CDR2 FQNEAQ. V trimming: 0 bases; J trimming: 7 bases; junction bases outside the gene matches: 14. In nucleotides, the CDR3 is TGTGCCAGCAGCTTAGCTCTGGATCCTAGCGGGCCGGGAGAGCAGTACTTC. This sequence encodes CASSLALDPSGPGEQYF.

This clonotype has a single count. The chain has TRBV5-1 and TRBJ2-7; D call uncertain. CDR3 length: 14 residues. Trimming pared 0 bases from V and 1 base from J, leaving 8 bases between. CDR1 is SGHRS and CDR2 is YFSETQ in the germline V gene. Here the CDR3 DNA reads TGCGCCAGCAGCTTGGAGGCGGTATCCTACGAGCAGTACTTC. It is translated as CASSLEAVSYEQYF. The full variable domain, in which reference TRBV5-1 and TRBJ2-7 provide the parts outside the CDR3, is KAGVTQTPRYLIKTRGQQVTLSCSPISGHRSVSWYQQTPGQGLQFLFEYFSETQRNKGNFPGRFSGRQFSNSRSEMNVSTLELGDSALYLCASSLEAVSYEQYFGPGTRLTVT.

The V and J genes are TRBV30 and TRBJ2-5, with D perhaps given as TRBD1 or TRBD2 (5 bases each). The germline gives CDR1 GTSNPN, CDR2 SVGIG (reference sequence). The CDR3 is 11 residues long. Deletions cut 5 bases from V and 4 bases from J, with 8 bases between. CDR3 amino acids: CAWERGETQYF. The CDR3 DNA reads TGTGCCTGGGAGAGGGGAGAGACCCAGTACTTC.

The chain recombines TRBV28 with TRBJ1-4; D gene uncertain. The CDR3 contains 10 residues. Germline CDR1 MDHEN, CDR2 SYDVKM. Trimming took 7 bases from V and 8 from J, leaving 5 bases between them. The DNA for the CDR3 is TGTGCCAGCATGGGCGAAAAACTGTTTTTT. Its protein product is CASMGEKLFF.

This chain uses TRBV5-6 with TRBJ2-1; D is unclear. The CDR3 is 12 residues long. The V gene lost 4 bases and the J gene lost 14 bases, with 16 bases spanning the gap. Germline CDR1 SGHDT, CDR2 YYEEEE. The CDR3 here is CASSVSETRKFF. The CDR3 nucleotides are TGTGCCAGCAGCGTTTCAGAGACAAGGAAGTTCTTC.

V usage is TRBV19 and J usage is TRBJ2-7; no firm D call. V was shortened by 9 bases and J by 0 bases, with 15 bases between the two germline ends. This CDR3 is built from 14 residues. Per the germline V gene, CDR1 is LNHDA and CDR2 is SQIVND (reference sequence). CDR3 DNA sequence: TGTGCCAGCCGGACCCAGCCGTCCTCCTACGAGCAGTACTTC. It is translated as CASRTQPSSYEQYF.

The chain employs TRBV20-1 and TRBJ1-5; D ambiguous. Germline V CDR1 and CDR2: DFQATT, SNEGSKA (reference sequence). This CDR3 is 11 amino acids long. Trimming pared 1 base from V and 7 bases from J, leaving 5 bases between. CDR3 amino acids: CSARGGQPQHF. The CDR3 nucleotides are TGCAGTGCTAGAGGAGGGCAGCCCCAGCATTTT.

The gene calls are TRBV29-1 and TRBJ1-4, with 7 bases fitting TRBD1. The CDR3 extends over 12 amino acids. Germline V gene data show CDR1 as SQVTM and CDR2 as ANQGSEA. Trimming removed 4 bases from V and 4 bases from J; junction bases left unmatched: 0. This CDR3 reads CSVGDSNEKLFF. As DNA, the CDR3 is TGCAGCGTTGGGGACAGTAATGAAAAACTGTTTTTT.

The chain employs TRBV9 and TRBJ2-2; 7 bases fit TRBD1. The ends lost 0 bases at V and 0 bases at J; junction bases unmatched: 2. This CDR3 is 16 amino acids long. From germline, CDR1 is SGDLS and CDR2 YYNGEE. CDR3 coding DNA: TGTGCCAGCAGCGTAGCCGGGACAGCGAACACCGGGGAGCTGTTTTTT. It yields the protein CASSVAGTANTGELFF.

J is TRBJ1-1 and V is TRBV6-5, with 7 bases that match TRBD1. With V trimmed by 6 bases and J by 8 bases, 9 bases remained unmatched. CDR3 length equals 13 residues. The germline CDR1 and CDR2 sequences are MNHEY and SVGAGI. This CDR3 reads CASSLTGAGEAFF. CDR3 nucleotides: TGTGCCAGCAGCCTAACAGGGGCGGGGGAAGCTTTCTTT.